This T cell receptor (beta chain) derives from a study of cytomegalovirus exposure and HLA in healthy donors. Study overall: Genotyping showed roughly 76% of 350 to 400 donors falling in the Caucasian-associated ancestry cluster.

Germline V gives CDR1 SEHNR, CDR2 FQNEAQ (reference sequence). With V trimmed by 0 bases and J by 2 bases, 0 bases remained unmatched. The CDR3 has 15 amino acids. Concerning this clone: The antigen is unknown.

Primers for the PCR totalled 60 Vbeta and 13 Jbeta. Produced via immunoSEQ multiplex PCR; TCRdb's table is partial and in-frame only. The data contain fewer than 350,000 clones, around nine tenths of them singletons. Study findings and constraints: In a later analysis, DRB1 alleles had the most associated TCRs; HLA-C alleles the fewest. Excluded were some V segments that proved indistinguishable, including TRBV6-2 and TRBV6-3. Generally TCR sequences proved uncommon, though certain public TCRs appeared in numerous donors.

The receptor comes from a woman aged 18-29 years in good health and CMV-seronegative. This chain uses TRBV7-9 with TRBJ1-5; 8 positions match TRBD1. The sample comprised PBMCs. This chain's CDR3 is CASSLATGGNQPQHF. The DNA for the CDR3 is TGTGCCAGCAGCTTAGCGACAGGGGGCAATCAGCCCCAGCATTTT.